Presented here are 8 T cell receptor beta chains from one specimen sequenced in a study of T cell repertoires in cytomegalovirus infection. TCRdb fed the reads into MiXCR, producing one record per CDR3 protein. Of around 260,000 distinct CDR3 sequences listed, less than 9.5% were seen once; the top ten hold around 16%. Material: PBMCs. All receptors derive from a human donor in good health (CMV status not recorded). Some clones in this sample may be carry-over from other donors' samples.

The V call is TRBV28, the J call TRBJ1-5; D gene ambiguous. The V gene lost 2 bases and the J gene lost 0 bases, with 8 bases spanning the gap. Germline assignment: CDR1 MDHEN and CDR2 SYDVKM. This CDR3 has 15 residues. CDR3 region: CASSLNSYSNQPQHF. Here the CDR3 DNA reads TGTGCCAGCAGTTTAAACAGTTATAGCAATCAGCCCCAGCATTTT.

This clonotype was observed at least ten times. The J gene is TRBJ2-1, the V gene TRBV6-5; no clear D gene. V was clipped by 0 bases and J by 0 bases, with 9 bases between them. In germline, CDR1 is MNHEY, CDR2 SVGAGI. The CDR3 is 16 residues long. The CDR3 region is CASSYSGKSSYNEQFF. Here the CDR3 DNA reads TGTGCCAGCAGTTACTCTGGGAAGAGCTCCTACAATGAGCAGTTCTTC.

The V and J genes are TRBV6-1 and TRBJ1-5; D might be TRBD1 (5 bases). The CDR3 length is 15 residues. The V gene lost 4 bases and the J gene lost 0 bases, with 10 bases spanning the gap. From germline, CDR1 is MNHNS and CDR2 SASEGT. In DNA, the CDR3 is TGTGCCAGCAGTGTCGATGGGGCTAGCAATCAGCCCCAGCATTTT. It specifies CASSVDGASNQPQHF.

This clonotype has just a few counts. The CDR3 DNA reads TGTGCCAGCAGCCCAAGGACTAGCGGGGGACCTAACACCGGGGAGCTGTTTTTT. It encodes CASSPRTSGGPNTGELFF. The chain combines TRBV7-3 with TRBJ2-2; 13 nucleotides match TRBD2. This CDR3 has 18 residues. Per germline, CDR1 SGHTA and CDR2 FQGTGA. V shed 5 bases, J shed 2 bases, and the junction held 8 bases outside the gene matches. Together with reference TRBV7-3 and TRBJ2-2, the CDR3 gives the full variable domain: GAGVSQTPSNKVTEKGKYVELRCDPISGHTALYWYRQSLGQGPEFLIYFQGTGAADDSGLPNDRFFAVRPEGSVSTLKIQRTERGDSAVYLCASSPRTSGGPNTGELFFGEGSRLTVL.

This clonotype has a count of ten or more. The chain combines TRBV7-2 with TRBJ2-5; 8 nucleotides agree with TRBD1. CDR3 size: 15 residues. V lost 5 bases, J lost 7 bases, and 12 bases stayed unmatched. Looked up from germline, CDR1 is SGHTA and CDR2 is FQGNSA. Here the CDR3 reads CASSVRGQGMGTQYF. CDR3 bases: TGTGCCAGCAGCGTTAGAGGACAGGGCATGGGGACCCAGTACTTC.

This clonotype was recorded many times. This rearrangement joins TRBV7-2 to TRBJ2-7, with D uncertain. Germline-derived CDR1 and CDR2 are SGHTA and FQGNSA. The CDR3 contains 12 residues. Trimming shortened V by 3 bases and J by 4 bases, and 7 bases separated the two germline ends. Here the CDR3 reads CASSLARYEQYF. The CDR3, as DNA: TGTGCCAGCAGCTTGGCTAGATACGAGCAGTACTTC. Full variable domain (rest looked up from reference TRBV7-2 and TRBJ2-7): GAGVSQSPSNKVTEKGKDVELRCDPISGHTALYWYRQSLGQGLEFLIYFQGNSAPDKSGLPSDRFSAERTGGSVSTLTIQRTQQEDSAVYLCASSLARYEQYFGPGTRLTVT.

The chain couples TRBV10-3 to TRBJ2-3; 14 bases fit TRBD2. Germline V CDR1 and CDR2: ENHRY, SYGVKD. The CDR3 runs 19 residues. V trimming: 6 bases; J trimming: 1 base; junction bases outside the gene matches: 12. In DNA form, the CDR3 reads TGTGCCATCAGCGCTCTGACTAGCGGGAGGGCCGTAGGCACAGATACGCAGTATTTT. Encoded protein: CAISALTSGRAVGTDTQYF.

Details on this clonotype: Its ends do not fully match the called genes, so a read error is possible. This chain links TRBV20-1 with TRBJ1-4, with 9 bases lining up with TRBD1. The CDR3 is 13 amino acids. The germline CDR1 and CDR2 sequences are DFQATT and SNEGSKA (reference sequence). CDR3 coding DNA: TGCAGTGCCCCGGGACAGGGAGATGAAAAACTGCTTTTT. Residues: CSAPGQGDEKLLF.